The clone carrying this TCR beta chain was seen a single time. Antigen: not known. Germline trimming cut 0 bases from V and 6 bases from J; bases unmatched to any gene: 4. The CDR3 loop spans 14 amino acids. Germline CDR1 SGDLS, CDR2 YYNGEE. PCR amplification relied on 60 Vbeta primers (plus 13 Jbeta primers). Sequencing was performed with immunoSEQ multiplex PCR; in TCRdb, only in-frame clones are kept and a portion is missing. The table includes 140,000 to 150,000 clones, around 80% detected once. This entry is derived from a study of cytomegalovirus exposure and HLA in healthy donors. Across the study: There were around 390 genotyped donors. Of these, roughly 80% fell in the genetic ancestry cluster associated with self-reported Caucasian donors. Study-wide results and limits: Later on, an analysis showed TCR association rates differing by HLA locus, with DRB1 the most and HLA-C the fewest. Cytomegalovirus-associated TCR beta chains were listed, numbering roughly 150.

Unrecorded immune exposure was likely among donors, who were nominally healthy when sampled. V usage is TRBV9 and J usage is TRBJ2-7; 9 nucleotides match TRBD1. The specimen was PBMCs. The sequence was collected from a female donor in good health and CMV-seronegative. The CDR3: CASSVVDRGSEQYF. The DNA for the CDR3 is TGTGCCAGCAGCGTAGTGGACAGGGGCTCCGAGCAGTACTTC.